A selection of T cell receptor beta chains follows, all from one sample in a study of T cell responses to AZD1222 COVID-19 vaccine. Assay: immunoSEQ multiplex PCR; the TCRdb copy retains only in-frame clones and omits some. The sample lists about 150,000 clones; roughly nine tenths were seen once. This sample comprised peripheral blood, obtained after recovery from COVID-19. The receptors were gathered from an adult who had recovered from COVID-19. CDR3s include the opening cysteine and the closing phenylalanine or tryptophan. The D gene is left open where the match is weak. Clone size is shown for a subset of rows, as once, few, many or a class of expanded clone.

D,J,V,size,CDR3,DNA
TRBD1,TRBJ1-1,TRBV7-2,once,CASRRDRGTDEAFF,TGTGCCAGCCGCCGGGACAGGGGAACTGATGAAGCTTTCTTT
NA,TRBJ1-1,TRBV5-5,NA,CASIRTWGNTEAFF,TGTGCCAGCATCAGAACATGGGGGAACACTGAAGCTTTCTTT
NA,TRBJ2-7,TRBV5-4,NA,CASSLDPTVYEQYF,TGTGCCAGCAGCTTGGATCCCACTGTCTACGAGCAGTACTTC
NA,TRBJ2-1,TRBV15,NA,CATSLRWGAGVTYNEQFF,TGTGCCACCAGCCTCCGTTGGGGGGCGGGAGTTACCTACAATGAGCAGTTCTTC
NA,TRBJ1-6,TRBV6-1,NA,CASSEETDAPLHF,TGTGCCAGCAGTGAAGAGACGGACGCACCCCTCCACTTT
TRBD2,TRBJ2-7,TRBV3-1/TRBV3-2,NA,CASSVGTSGSYEQYF,TGTGCCAGCAGCGTTGGGACTAGCGGTTCCTACGAGCAGTACTTC
NA,TRBJ1-6,TRBV27,NA,CASSLLGVFGVVDSPLHF,TGTGCCAGCAGTTTATTGGGCGTATTCGGGGTCGTCGATTCACCCCTCCACTTT
NA,TRBJ2-7,TRBV29-1,NA,CSADGGIGSSYEQYF,TGCAGCGCTGATGGAGGTATCGGCAGCTCCTACGAGCAGTACTTC
NA,TRBJ1-4,TRBV5-1,NA,CASMPSGSTNEKLFF,TGCGCCAGCATGCCCAGCGGATCGACTAATGAAAAACTGTTTTTT
NA,TRBJ1-5,TRBV12-3/TRBV12-4,NA,CASSLDSQPQHF,TGTGCCAGCAGTTTAGATAGTCAGCCCCAGCATTTT
NA,TRBJ2-3,TRBV7-9,NA,CASSFRDPARADTQYF,TGTGCCAGCAGCTTTCGGGACCCCGCCCGGGCAGATACGCAGTATTTT
TRBD1,TRBJ2-2,TRBV11-3,NA,CASSRQGNTGELFF,TGTGCCAGCAGCAGACAGGGGAACACCGGGGAGCTGTTTTTT
NA,TRBJ1-1,TRBV2,NA,CASSVLSTATEAFF,TGTGCCAGCAGTGTTCTGTCAACAGCCACTGAAGCTTTCTTT
NA,TRBJ1-2,TRBV4-3,NA,CASSQDYGGSYGYTF,TGCGCCAGCAGCCAAGATTATGGGGGATCCTATGGCTACACCTTC
NA,TRBJ1-2,TRBV12-3/TRBV12-4,NA,CASSLLGAYGYTF,TGTGCCAGCAGTCTGCTGGGGGCTTATGGCTACACCTTC
NA,TRBJ2-6,TRBV3-1/TRBV3-2,NA,CASSQDREWSSGANVLTF,TGTGCCAGCAGCCAAGATAGGGAATGGAGCTCTGGGGCCAACGTCCTGACTTTC
TRBD1,TRBJ1-2,TRBV5-4,NA,CASSLGGQGPYGYTF,TGTGCCAGCAGCTTGGGGGGACAGGGCCCCTATGGCTACACCTTC
TRBD1,TRBJ1-3,TRBV10-3,NA,CATARTGEENTIYF,TGTGCCACAGCAAGAACAGGGGAGGAAAACACCATATATTTT
NA,TRBJ1-4,TRBV6-1,once,CASSDRRPEDEKLFF,TGTGCCAGCAGTGACCGGCGCCCGGAGGATGAAAAACTGTTTTTT
NA,TRBJ2-3,TRBV27,NA,CASSFSQGITDTQYF,TGTGCCAGCAGTTTCTCGCAGGGGATCACAGATACGCAGTATTTT
TRBD1,TRBJ1-2,TRBV6-5,once,CASTHRGMNYGYTF,TGTGCCAGCACACACAGGGGCATGAACTATGGCTACACCTTC
NA,TRBJ2-3,TRBV11-2,NA,CASSFSFRSTDTQYF,TGTGCCAGCAGCTTCTCATTTCGTAGCACAGATACGCAGTATTTT
NA,TRBJ1-5,TRBV5-4,NA,CASSTNPGGDQPQHF,TGTGCCAGCAGCACAAACCCCGGGGGGGATCAGCCCCAGCATTTT
NA,TRBJ1-1,TRBV19,NA,CASSFSGREAFF,TGTGCCAGTAGTTTCAGTGGCCGTGAAGCTTTCTTT
TRBD2,TRBJ2-7,TRBV28,NA,CASSFLRREPMVEQYF,TGTGCCAGCAGTTTTCTTCGGCGGGAGCCCATGGTAGAGCAGTACTTC
NA,TRBJ2-7,TRBV7-6,NA,CASSLDHEQYF,TGTGCCAGCAGCTTAGATCACGAGCAGTACTTC
NA,TRBJ1-1,TRBV5-1,NA,CASSFGPADTEAFF,TGCGCCAGCAGCTTTGGACCGGCGGACACTGAAGCTTTCTTT
NA,TRBJ1-2,TRBV28,NA,CASSLQGYGYTF,TGTGCCAGCAGTTTGCAGGGGTACGGCTACACCTTC
NA,TRBJ1-2,TRBV5-6,NA,CASSLGGVGYTF,TGTGCCAGCAGCTTAGGGGGGGTTGGCTACACCTTC
NA,TRBJ1-5,TRBV6-1,NA,CASSEGVAETHQPQHF,TGTGCCAGCAGTGAAGGTGTGGCGGAAACACATCAGCCCCAGCATTTT